Below, 22 T cell receptor beta chains from the same sample are listed, as sequenced in a study of Ad26.COV2.S vaccination and SARS-CoV-2 variants. This sample's treatment: roughly 18 received Ad26.COV2.S at low or high dose, single or two shots; 5 received placebo; per-sample allocation not given. The investigators took samples on day 63 after the first vaccine or placebo injection. TCRdb's table, derived via immunoSEQ multiplex PCR, lists solely in-frame clones and lacks some. The sample has around 270,000 clones, roughly nine tenths seen once; the top ten hold under 3%. The sample in question was peripheral blood, obtained in a trial of Ad26.COV2.S vaccine versus placebo. All receptors come from a person aged 18-65 years who received the Ad26.COV2.S COVID-19 vaccine or a placebo.

The rearrangement uses TRBV5-8 and TRBJ2-7; 10 bases fit TRBD1. The CDR3 covers 15 residues. Germline-derived CDR1 and CDR2 are SGHTS and YDEGEE. Trimming cost V 2 bases and J 7 bases; bases outside gene matches: 9. The CDR3 loop is CASSLRVWGQGEQYF. The CDR3 DNA reads TGTGCCAGCAGCTTAAGGGTGTGGGGACAGGGGGAGCAGTACTTC. The full variable domain, rest sourced from reference TRBV5-8 and TRBJ2-7, is EAGVTQSPTHLIKTRGQQATLRCSPISGHTSVYWYQQALGLGLQFLLWYDEGEERNRGNFPPRFSGRQFPNYSSELNVNALELEDSALYLCASSLRVWGQGEQYFGPGTRLTVT.

V usage is TRBV27 and J usage is TRBJ1-2; D is uncertain. This CDR3 is built from 13 residues. Per germline, CDR1 MNHEY and CDR2 SMNVEV (reference sequence). Trimming left V 0 bases short and J 4 bases short, with 6 bases between. For the CDR3, the DNA is TGTGCCAGCAGTTTATCGGGCAGCTATGGCTACACCTTC. It yields the protein CASSLSGSYGYTF.

Ten or more counts support this clone. The chain couples TRBV23-1 to TRBJ2-7; 9 bases are a match to TRBD1. TRBV23-1 is an ORF, and what it does is uncertain. Trimming took 4 bases from V and 1 from J; bases not matched to a gene: 14. CDR3 length: 18 residues. In DNA, the CDR3 is TGCGCCAGCAGTCGATTCCTTCGGGACAGGGTGGTATCCTACGAGCAGTACGTC. It codes for CASSRFLRDRVVSYEQYV.

The chain is built from TRBV4-1 and TRBJ1-1; possibly TRBD1 for D (5 bases). V lost 5 bases to trimming and J lost 5 bases, with 12 bases between them. Germline CDR1 and CDR2: MGHRA and YSYEKL. The CDR3 runs to 13 residues. The CDR3 nucleotides are TGCGCCAGCAGCAAAGGGGTGGGTACTGAAGCTTTCTTT. Its translation: CASSKGVGTEAFF.

V usage is TRBV12-5 and J usage is TRBJ2-6, with D perhaps assigned TRBD1 or TRBD2 (5 bases each). In germline, CDR1 is LGHNT, CDR2 FRNRAP. V dropped 0 bases and J dropped 2 bases, with 11 bases sitting between them. This CDR3 contains 17 residues. Written as DNA, the CDR3 is TGTGCTAGTGGTTTGGTACTAATGGGGGCTGGGGCCAACGTCCTGACTTTC. Its translation is CASGLVLMGAGANVLTF. Full variable domain (rest looked up from reference TRBV12-5 and TRBJ2-6): DARVTQTPRHKVTEMGQEVTMRCQPILGHNTVFWYRQTMMQGLELLAYFRNRAPLDDSGMPKDRFSAEMPDATLATLKIQPSEPRDSAVYFCASGLVLMGAGANVLTFGAGSRLTVL.

This clone has more than one count but fewer than ten. The rearrangement uses TRBV18 and TRBJ2-3; no clear D gene. V dropped 0 bases and J dropped 4 bases, with 5 bases sitting between them. The CDR3 covers 13 residues. Germline V CDR1 and CDR2: KGHSH, LQKENI. CDR3 nucleotides: TGTGCCAGCTCACCACCGATGTCAGATACGCAGTATTTT. Its translation: CASSPPMSDTQYF.

V gene TRBV5-1 combines with J gene TRBJ2-5, with TRBD1 matching over 8 bases. CDR3 length: 15 residues. J lost 2 bases, V lost 6 bases, and 9 bases had no gene match. Per germline, CDR1 SGHRS and CDR2 YFSETQ. As DNA, the CDR3 is TGCGCCAGCACCTCAGGGGGCATTTCTCAAGAGACCCAGTACTTC. The encoded protein is CASTSGGISQETQYF.

The V call is TRBV24-1, the J call TRBJ2-2; tentatively, D is TRBD1 (5 bases). Germline V CDR1 and CDR2: KGHDR, SFDVKD. The V and J ends lost 6 bases and 0 bases respectively, with 7 bases between them. The CDR3 consists of 14 residues. The CDR3 DNA follows: TGTGCCACCAGTACAGGAGCGAACACCGGGGAGCTGTTTTTT. It is translated as CATSTGANTGELFF.

V usage is TRBV7-9 and J usage is TRBJ2-7; 7 nucleotides agree with TRBD2. Germline V gene data show CDR1 as SEHNR and CDR2 as FQNEAQ (reference sequence). J lost 7 bases, V lost 6 bases, and 6 bases had no gene match. The CDR3 extends over 12 amino acids. CDR3 bases: TGTGCCAGCAGTTCGACTAGCTTGGAGCAGTACGTC. Translated: CASSSTSLEQYV.

The chain employs TRBV7-2 and TRBJ2-7; 8 bases agree with TRBD2. With 1 base clipped from V and 4 bases from J, the junction kept 3 bases outside the gene matches. The CDR3 length is 14 residues. The germline V gene has CDR1 SGHTA and CDR2 FQGNSA. CDR3 sequence (DNA): TGTGCCAGCAGCTTAGACGGGGGGGCATACGAGCAGTACTTC. Translated, it gives CASSLDGGAYEQYF.

V is TRBV30 and J is TRBJ2-7, with TRBD2 identical over 13 bases. The length of the CDR3 is 15 residues. The V and J ends lost 5 bases and 5 bases, in that order; junction bases with no gene match: 9. Germline V gives CDR1 GTSNPN, CDR2 SVGIG (reference sequence). The CDR3 sequence is CAWLGGLAGPHEQYF. As DNA, the CDR3 is TGTGCCTGGTTGGGGGGACTAGCGGGGCCCCACGAGCAGTACTTC.

This clone has only one observation. The V gene is TRBV7-2, the J gene TRBJ1-3; D gene ambiguous. The germline CDR1 and CDR2 sequences are SGHTA and FQGNSA. The CDR3 has 18 residues. The V end lost 5 bases, the J end lost 0 bases, and 20 bases lay between the germline ends. The CDR3 DNA follows: TGTGCCAGCAGCCCTAAGACTCTGCTTGTGGGCTCTGGAAACACCATATATTTT. Its translation is CASSPKTLLVGSGNTIYF.

This clone was seen a single time. V gene TRBV2 combines with J gene TRBJ2-1; D is perhaps TRBD2 (6 bases). CDR3 length equals 12 residues. V shed 7 bases and J shed 3 bases, with 7 bases lying between them. Germline lookup yields CDR1 SNHLY and CDR2 FYNNEI. The CDR3 reads CASKEGYNEQFF. In nucleotides, the CDR3 is TGTGCCAGCAAGGAGGGCTACAATGAGCAGTTCTTC.

This chain links TRBV4-3 with TRBJ2-1; 11 bases agree with TRBD2. This CDR3 contains 17 residues. CDR1 LGHNA and CDR2 YSLEER come from the germline V gene. Trimming removed 4 bases from V and 2 bases from J; junction bases left unmatched: 7. For the CDR3, the DNA is TGCGCCAGCAGCCGAACTAGCGGGAGCCTAGCCTACAATGAGCAGTTCTTC. Amino acid sequence: CASSRTSGSLAYNEQFF.

For the CDR3, the DNA is TGTGCCACCAGCAGAGGGTTATTCCTAAGGGACAGGGGTGACGAGCAGTACTTC. Encoded protein: CATSRGLFLRDRGDEQYF. The rearrangement uses TRBV15 and TRBJ2-7; 10 bases line up with TRBD1. This CDR3 has 18 residues. Trimming at V came to 1 base and at J to 5 bases, leaving 14 bases not matched to a gene. CDR1 is LNHNV and CDR2 is YYDKDF in the germline V gene (reference sequence).

The chain joins TRBV18 to TRBJ1-1, with D unclear. Germline lookup yields CDR1 KGHSH and CDR2 LQKENI. Trimming removed 0 bases from V and 0 bases from J, with 2 bases in between. This CDR3 comprises 13 residues. Written as DNA, the CDR3 is TGTGCCAGCTCACCACCCATGAACACTGAAGCTTTCTTT. Translating it yields CASSPPMNTEAFF.

The chain combines TRBV4-3 with TRBJ1-2; D gene unclear. CDR3 length: 13 residues. Germline V gene data show CDR1 as LGHNA and CDR2 as YSLEER. V was shortened by 4 bases and J by 5 bases, with 11 bases between the two germline ends. CDR3 DNA sequence: TGCGCCAGCAGCCCCTCACGGTCATATGGCTACACCTTC. This gives the protein CASSPSRSYGYTF.

The chain employs TRBV21-1 and TRBJ2-7. TRBV21-1 is designated a pseudogene. CDR3 size: 15 residues. The CDR3 here is CASSKDGDVGYEQYF. The CDR3 region has the DNA TGTGCTAGCAGCAAGGACGGGGACGTGGGATACGAGCAGTACTTC.

This clone came up once. CDR3 bases: TGTGCCAGGGAGGATTCACCCCTCCACTTT. Translated: CAREDSPLHF. V gene TRBV3-1 (or the pseudogene TRBV3-2) combines with J gene TRBJ1-6; D is unclear. CDR1 LGHDT and CDR2 YNNKEL come from the germline V gene (reference sequence). V lost 9 bases and J 8 bases, leaving 5 bases between the germline ends. This CDR3 has 10 residues.

V gene TRBV7-2 combines with J gene TRBJ2-5, with no clear D. The V end lost 1 base, the J end lost 5 bases, and 8 bases lay between the germline ends. This CDR3 comprises 13 residues. Germline CDR1 SGHTA, CDR2 FQGNSA. CDR3 residues: CASSLGVSETQYF. The CDR3 DNA sequence: TGTGCCAGCAGCTTAGGAGTGTCGGAGACCCAGTACTTC.

This clone was counted a single time. The J gene is TRBJ1-3, the V gene TRBV6-1; D call uncertain. The CDR3 length is 13 residues. Germline V gene sequence: CDR1 MNHNS, CDR2 SASEGT. Trimming stripped 1 base from V and 3 bases from J, with 4 bases between. The CDR3, as DNA: TGTGCCAGCAGTGAAGGCGGTGGAAACACCATATATTTT. This translates into CASSEGGGNTIYF.

CDR3 sequence reads: CASSLESGLPTDTQYF. CDR3 sequence (DNA): TGTGCCAGCAGCTTAGAATCCGGACTGCCGACAGATACGCAGTATTTT. This chain uses TRBV11-2 with TRBJ2-3; maybe TRBD2 (5 bases). Germline CDR1 is SGHAT and CDR2 is FQNNGV. The CDR3 runs 16 residues. The V gene lost 0 bases and the J gene lost 3 bases, with 13 bases spanning the gap. The full variable domain, its missing parts supplied by reference TRBV11-2 and TRBJ2-3, is EAGVAQSPRYKIIEKRQSVAFWCNPISGHATLYWYQQILGQGPKLLIQFQNNGVVDDSQLPKDRFSAERLKGVDSTLKIQPAKLEDSAVYLCASSLESGLPTDTQYFGPGTRLTVL.